These T cell receptor beta chains were read from a single sample in a study of beta chain features in type 1 diabetes. The protocol was immunoSEQ multiplex PCR, while the TCRdb copy is restricted to in-frame clones and leaves out a portion. Altogether some 270,000 clones are present, about a tenth being singletons, with the ten largest covering around 0.017%. The specimen sequenced was naive CD4+ T cells from blood. All receptors come from a man aged 25-40 years with type 1 diabetes. The CDR3 runs from the conserved cysteine through the conserved F or W. The D gene is left open where the match is weak. The size of a clone is reported for some rows only, either as once, few or many, or as a class for expanded clones.

abundance	v_gene	d_gene	j_gene	CDR3aa	CDR3nt
-	TRBV7-9	TRBD1	TRBJ1-2	CASSLSGQGAHGYTF	TGTGCCAGCAGCTTATCGGGACAGGGGGCCCACGGCTACACCTTC
-	TRBV9	-	TRBJ1-2	CASSVTGNYGYTF	TGTGCCAGCAGCGTTACAGGGAACTATGGCTACACCTTC
few	TRBV6-6	-	TRBJ1-1	CASSYSGRMTEAFF	TGTGCCAGCAGTTACTCGGGCAGGATGACTGAAGCTTTCTTT
few	TRBV23-1	-	TRBJ2-3	CASSPGAGVFTDTQYF	TGCGCCAGCAGTCCAGGTGCAGGGGTCTTCACAGATACGCAGTATTTT
-	TRBV29-1	-	TRBJ2-1	CSVDGGRLVFKDEQFF	TGCAGCGTTGACGGCGGGCGGCTAGTATTTAAGGATGAGCAGTTCTTC
-	TRBV10-3	-	TRBJ1-5	CAISESREHQPQHF	TGTGCCATCAGTGAGTCTCGGGAACATCAGCCCCAGCATTTT
few	TRBV15	TRBD1	TRBJ2-7	CATSREPPRQGEEQYF	TGTGCCACCAGCAGAGAGCCTCCGCGACAGGGCGAAGAGCAGTACTTC
few	TRBV28	TRBD1	TRBJ2-7	CASSLGQGVRDEQYF	TGTGCCAGCAGTTTAGGACAGGGGGTAAGGGACGAGCAGTACTTC
-	TRBV28	TRBD2	TRBJ2-1	CASSTSSGGYWDEQFF	TGTGCCAGCAGTACGAGTAGCGGGGGCTATTGGGATGAGCAGTTCTTC
few	TRBV7-9	-	TRBJ1-5	CASSWGGNQPQHF	TGTGCCTCCTCCTGGGGGGGCAATCAGCCCCAGCATTTT
few	TRBV2	TRBD2	TRBJ2-1	CASSSTSGGNNEQFF	TGTGCCAGCAGTTCGACTAGCGGGGGAAACAATGAGCAGTTCTTC
-	TRBV15	-	TRBJ2-6	CATQATSGANVLTF	TGTGCCACCCAGGCCACCTCTGGGGCCAACGTCCTGACTTTC
few	TRBV20-1	-	TRBJ2-3	CSARPGGMQYF	TGCAGTGCTAGACCGGGGGGCATGCAGTATTTT
few	TRBV5-6	-	TRBJ2-1	CASSLVPDDKQFF	TGTGCCAGCAGCTTGGTGCCCGACGACAAGCAGTTCTTC
few	TRBV5-1	TRBD1	TRBJ2-7	CASNSGQGNYEQYF	TGCGCCAGCAACTCGGGACAGGGAAACTACGAGCAGTACTTC
few	TRBV28	TRBD1	TRBJ1-1	CASSLRTGEAFF	TGTGCCAGCAGTTTACGGACAGGTGAAGCTTTCTTT
few	TRBV11-1	-	TRBJ2-3	CASSSEEYF	TGTGCCAGCAGCTCAGAAGAGTATTTT
few	TRBV29-1	TRBD1	TRBJ1-5	CSAGQGRQPQHF	TGCAGCGCGGGACAGGGACGACAGCCCCAGCATTTT
-	TRBV5-6	TRBD1	TRBJ1-5	CASSSRTGEFNQPQHF	TGTGCCAGCAGCTCCAGGACAGGGGAGTTCAATCAGCCCCAGCATTTT
few	TRBV13	-	TRBJ2-7	CASSPRAGGTYEQYF	TGTGCCAGCAGCCCTCGGGCAGGAGGGACCTACGAGCAGTACTTC